This TCR beta chain was sequenced for a study of shared clonotypes between healthy human individuals. Sequenced by immunoSEQ multiplex PCR; TCRdb stores in-frame clones only, minus some. Of 550,000 to 600,000 clones detected, roughly 79% appear once; the ten largest clones hold about 12%. Trimming took off 6 bases at V and 6 bases at J, with 9 bases between the two ends. Germline CDR1 is MDHEN and CDR2 is SYDVKM. CDR3 length: 12 residues. This receptor was obtained from a woman in her thirties or forties in good health. Some clones in this sample may be carry-over from other donors' samples. Sequencing was carried out using PBMCs. The rearrangement joins TRBV28 to TRBJ2-1, with D hard to call. CDR3 sequence: CASSPLVNEQFF. CDR3 DNA sequence: TGTGCCAGCAGCCCGTTAGTCAATGAGCAGTTCTTC.